These 10 T cell receptor beta chains share one sample of origin, sequenced in a study of T-cell reconstitution after alpha-beta-depleted transplantation in children. Unique molecular identifiers were incorporated into the prepared TCRbeta library. TCRdb re-called the PCR reads through MiXCR, storing one row per CDR3 protein. The sample contains roughly 100,000 distinct CDR3 sequences, 7% to 10% of which appear only once. The sample consisted of PBMCs from the stem cell graft donor, taken from the stem cell graft. These receptors came from a human donor who donated a stem cell graft to a child with congenital amegakaryocytic thrombocytopenia.

The rearrangement links TRBV30 to TRBJ1-1; D is undetermined. The CDR3 runs to 12 residues. V was clipped by 0 bases and J by 8 bases, with 10 bases between them. Germline CDR1 is GTSNPN and CDR2 is SVGIG (reference sequence). The CDR3 coding sequence is TGTGCCTGGAGTGTCGTTCCGAGAGAAGCTTTCTTT. This encodes CAWSVVPREAFF.

Ten or more counts support this clonotype. V and J are TRBV5-6 and TRBJ1-1; D unresolved. Germline V gene sequence: CDR1 SGHDT, CDR2 YYEEEE. This CDR3 has 15 residues. V dropped 3 bases and J dropped 8 bases, with 20 bases sitting between them. The CDR3 protein is CASSSLGQTSLEAFF. The CDR3 DNA sequence: TGTGCCAGCAGCTCGTTGGGTCAGACTTCGCTCGAAGCTTTCTTT.

This clonotype appeared many times. This chain uses TRBV5-1 with TRBJ1-1; D is possibly TRBD1 (6 bases). There are 14 residues in the CDR3. V was trimmed by 3 bases and J by 6 bases, leaving 15 bases between them. Germline V gene lookup returns CDR1 SGHRS and CDR2 YFSETQ. The CDR3 loop reads CASSSRDSGAEAFF. CDR3 DNA: TGCGCCAGCAGCTCCCGTGACTCAGGGGCTGAAGCTTTCTTT.

V is TRBV6-5 and J is TRBJ2-7; D remains unclear. V dropped 5 bases and J dropped 0 bases, with 5 bases sitting between them. CDR1 MNHEY and CDR2 SVGAGI come from the germline V gene. This CDR3 is built from 12 residues. This CDR3 is CASSPNSYEQYF. In nucleotides, the CDR3 is TGTGCCAGCAGTCCGAACTCCTACGAGCAGTACTTC.

Concerning this clonotype itself: A clone one base away is much larger, so this may be a read error. The chain recombines TRBV20-1 with TRBJ2-3; 7 bases match TRBD2. The CDR3 has 13 residues. Germline trimming cut 5 bases from V and 4 bases from J; bases unmatched to any gene: 6. The V gene's germline CDR1 is DFQATT and CDR2 SNEGSKA (reference sequence). The DNA for the CDR3 is TGCAGTGCTGGGAGGGAGGCCCCAGATACGCAGTATTTT. This sequence encodes CSAGREAPDTQYF.

In this sample, this clonotype turned up a few times. One junction end disagrees with the germline gene, perhaps due to a read error. This chain joins TRBV5-1 and TRBJ1-2; 7 nucleotides align to TRBD1. The CDR3 length is 14 residues. Germline assignment: CDR1 SGHRS and CDR2 YFSETQ. CDR3 protein: CASSLDPMRDRKSF. CDR3 bases: TGCGCCAGCAGCTTGGATCCTATGAGGGACAGAAAATCCTTC.

This clonotype was recorded at least ten times. V usage is TRBV7-8 and J usage is TRBJ2-1, with 7 bases fitting TRBD2. The CDR3 spans 15 residues. Germline lookup yields CDR1 SGHVS and CDR2 FQNEAQ. With 3 bases clipped from V and 2 bases from J, the junction kept 4 bases outside the gene matches. The chain's CDR3 is CASSFREDPYNEQFF. DNA for the CDR3: TGTGCCAGCAGCTTCCGGGAGGACCCCTACAATGAGCAGTTCTTC.

This clonotype has a count of ten or more. This chain uses TRBV14 with TRBJ1-2, with D unresolved. The CDR3 length is 13 residues. CDR1 and CDR2 from the germline V gene are SGHDN and FVKESK. Trimming cost V 1 base and J 8 bases, with 11 bases left between them. CDR3 sequence (DNA): TGTGCCAGCAGCCAAGTAATCTCGGGCGGCTACACCTTC. Its translation is CASSQVISGGYTF.

Many counts were recorded for this clonotype. The chain links TRBV6-1 to TRBJ1-3, with D perhaps TRBD1 (6 bases). Trimming took off 6 bases at V and 4 bases at J, with 10 bases between the two ends. The CDR3 sequence is 13 residues long. The germline V gene has CDR1 MNHNS and CDR2 SASEGT. The CDR3 DNA is TGTGCCAGCAGAGAGGGGGTCGGAAACACCATATATTTT. This gives the protein CASREGVGNTIYF.

Remarks on this clonotype: This may arise from a read error, as a much more abundant clone is one base away. V gene TRBV5-8 combines with J gene TRBJ1-1; 7 bases are shared with TRBD1. The CDR3 is made up of 14 amino acids. Germline assignment: CDR1 SGHTS and CDR2 YDEGEE. V lost 5 bases and J lost 3; bases outside the gene matches: 7. The CDR3 is CASRTGSGHTEAFF. CDR3 nucleotides: TGTGCCAGCAGGACAGGGTCGGGGCACACTGAAGCTTTCTTT.